The source of this TCR beta chain is a study of control samples from healthy donors and cancer patients (dated by TCRdb to 2018 to 2020). At the junction V is shortened by 6 bases and J by 6 bases; bases outside the gene matches: 12. The germline V gene encodes CDR1 MDHEN and CDR2 SYDVKM. From cysteine to phenylalanine, the CDR3 is 17 amino acids long. The retained sequence is limited to the CDR3, 51 bases, with the frame set at the first base. Notes on this clone: Its antigen is still unknown. One base away there is no much larger clone; base qualities are not given.

The library was produced with the immunoSEQ multiplex PCR assay. Drawn from immuneACCESS, this table holds only the in-frame rearrangements with V and J called that TCRdb kept. Clones are partly lost; checked studies trace under half to an unresolved V gene and leave the rest unexplained. This sample is represented by some 150,000 clones; roughly nine tenths of them were singletons. Clones ranked in the top ten supply roughly 1.6% of the sample. The specimen was blood. The chain uses TRBV28 and TRBJ2-3, and TRBD2 matches 13 of the central bases. This TCR was sampled from a woman aged 30 to 39 in good health. The sequenced DNA is TGTGCCAGCAGCCCCGCACTAGCGGGAGGGCCAGGTGATACGCAGTATTTT. It specifies CASSPALAGGPGDTQYF.